The 9 T cell receptor beta chains reported below all come from one sample, sequenced in a study of cytotoxic CD8 clonotypes in ibrutinib-treated CLL. Profiling relied on immunoSEQ multiplex PCR, and the TCRdb table lists in-frame clones only, not all of them. The sample shows about 310,000 clones, roughly 80% of them seen only once. The sequenced sample was PBMCs, obtained before ibrutinib treatment. These receptors were taken from a human donor with chronic lymphocytic leukemia.

The sample holds one count of this clone. The chain uses TRBV6-1 and TRBJ1-5; D is perhaps TRBD1 (5 bases). V was shortened by 1 base and J by 0 bases, with 7 bases between the two germline ends. CDR1 is MNHNS and CDR2 is SASEGT in the germline V gene. CDR3 length equals 15 residues. CDR3 in amino acids: CASSEGTFSNQPQHF. The DNA of the CDR3 is TGTGCCAGCAGTGAAGGGACATTTAGCAATCAGCCCCAGCATTTT.

This sequence joins TRBV7-9 and TRBJ2-5; no definite D call. Germline values: CDR1 SEHNR, CDR2 FQNEAQ (reference sequence). With 1 base removed from V and 9 bases from J, the gap between germline ends came to 9 bases. The CDR3 covers 12 residues. The CDR3 protein is CASSLDARAQYF. CDR3 DNA: TGTGCCAGCAGCTTAGACGCCCGGGCCCAGTACTTC.

The V and J genes are TRBV5-6 and TRBJ1-1, with D unclear. With 2 bases removed from V and 1 base from J, the gap between germline ends came to 6 bases. The germline V gene has CDR1 SGHDT and CDR2 YYEEEE. The CDR3 runs 13 residues. This CDR3 reads CASSLTWNTEAFF. DNA for the CDR3: TGTGCCAGCAGCTTAACTTGGAACACTGAAGCTTTCTTT.

The genes are TRBV15 and TRBJ2-3; D gene ambiguous. This CDR3 comprises 13 residues. The germline V gene has CDR1 LNHNV and CDR2 YYDKDF (reference sequence). Trimming left V 6 bases short and J 2 bases short, with 9 bases between. The CDR3 region has the DNA TGTGCCACCAGTCCAGGCCACACAGATACGCAGTATTTT. Amino acids: CATSPGHTDTQYF.

The chain links TRBV6-6 to TRBJ2-1, with TRBD2 matching 11 bases. This CDR3 contains 15 residues. Unmatched junction bases numbered 8, after V lost 6 bases and J lost 7 bases. Germline V lookup: CDR1 MNHNY, CDR2 SVGAGI (reference sequence). In DNA form, the CDR3 reads TGTGCCAGCAGAAAGGGGCTAGCGGGAGGTAATGAGCAGTTCTTC. Its protein product is CASRKGLAGGNEQFF.

This chain joins TRBV5-1 and TRBJ2-1; 12 bases are a match to TRBD1. This CDR3 contains 16 residues. Germline-derived CDR1 and CDR2 are SGHRS and YFSETQ. V lost 0 bases to trimming and J lost 9 bases; unmatched junction nucleotides: 7. As DNA, the CDR3 is TGCGCCAGCAGCTTGGACGGGGGACAGGGGGCCCTTGAGCAGTTCTTC. This encodes CASSLDGGQGALEQFF.

The chain uses TRBV5-1 and TRBJ2-6; D might be TRBD1 (5 bases). CDR1 and CDR2 (germline): SGHRS, YFSETQ. CDR3 length: 17 residues. V was pared by 2 bases and J by 0 bases, with 12 bases between. The CDR3 coding sequence is TGCGCCAGCAGCTTAGGGGTTCGAGCCTCTGGGGCCAACGTCCTGACTTTC. The encoded protein is CASSLGVRASGANVLTF. Supplemented by reference TRBV5-1 and TRBJ2-6, the full variable domain reads KAGVTQTPRYLIKTRGQQVTLSCSPISGHRSVSWYQQTPGQGLQFLFEYFSETQRNKGNFPGRFSGRQFSNSRSEMNVSTLELGDSALYLCASSLGVRASGANVLTFGAGSRLTVL.

The genes are TRBV29-1 and TRBJ2-1; D may correspond to TRBD1 or TRBD2 (6 bases each). The CDR3 has 15 amino acids. Trimming shortened V by 7 bases and J by 0 bases, and 16 bases separated the two germline ends. The germline V gene has CDR1 SQVTM and CDR2 ANQGSEA. The CDR3 spells CSATTGGTSYNEQFF. In DNA, the CDR3 is TGCAGCGCCACCACCGGGGGCACCTCCTACAATGAGCAGTTCTTC.

The J gene is TRBJ2-7, the V gene TRBV27, with TRBD2 identical over 14 bases. This CDR3 comprises 19 residues. The V and J ends lost 5 bases and 0 bases, in that order; junction bases with no gene match: 12. The germline V gene has CDR1 MNHEY and CDR2 SMNVEV (reference sequence). The CDR3 coding sequence is TGTGCCAGCAGTACCACCTCGGGACTAGCGGGAGCGAACTCCTACGAGCAGTACTTC. Residues: CASSTTSGLAGANSYEQYF.